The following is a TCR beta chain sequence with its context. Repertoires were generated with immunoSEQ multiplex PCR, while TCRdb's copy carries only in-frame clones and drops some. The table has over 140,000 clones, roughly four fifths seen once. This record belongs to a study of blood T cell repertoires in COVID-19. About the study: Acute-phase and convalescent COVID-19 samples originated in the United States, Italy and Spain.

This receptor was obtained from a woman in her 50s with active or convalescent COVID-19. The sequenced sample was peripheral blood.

CDR3 protein: CSAGQGARDTGELFF. CDR3 DNA: TGCAGCGCAGGCCAGGGGGCGCGGGACACCGGGGAGCTGTTTTTT. The chain recombines TRBV29-1 with TRBJ2-2, with 8 bases lining up with TRBD1. Trimming removed 7 bases from V and 3 bases from J; junction bases left unmatched: 10. The V gene's germline CDR1 is SQVTM and CDR2 ANQGSEA. The CDR3 sequence is 15 residues long.